These T cell receptor beta chains were read from a single sample in a study of shared clonotypes between healthy human individuals. Clones were sequenced by immunoSEQ multiplex PCR, and TCRdb holds only the in-frame ones, with some missing. The sample has hundreds of thousands of clones, roughly 70% seen once. The source material was memory CD4+ T cells sorted from blood. Receptors originate from a young woman in good health. Each CDR3 is given with its conserved first and last residue.

>TRBJ2-3|TRBV27
CATSSGTDTQYF
>TRBJ1-3|TRBV28
CASISWANGNTIYF
>TRBJ2-5|TRBV10-3
CAISESGYQETQYF
>TRBJ2-3|TRBV4-1
CASSQERGGRDTQYF
>TRBJ2-3|TRBV27
CASRTVHSTDTQYF
>TRBJ2-5|TRBV19
CASSITGAGTSGSRETQYF
>TRBJ1-2|TRBV5-1
CASSLRQGDGYTF
>TRBJ2-5|TRBV7-2
CASSPQGGETQYF
>TRBJ2-1|TRBV7-8
CASSTDRVNEQFF
>TRBJ2-7|TRBV13
CASSTYYEQYF
>TRBJ1-3|TRBV6-1
CASSVSRGFLSGNTIYF
>TRBJ2-7|TRBV10-3
CAISDVDRSSYEQYF
>TRBJ2-1|TRBV2
CASRRTTDNEQFF
>TRBJ2-7|TRBV30
CAWGQSSYEQYF